This is a list of T cell receptor beta chains from one sample in a study of blood T cell repertoires in COVID-19. Here immunoSEQ multiplex PCR was the method, and the copy in TCRdb shows in-frame clones only, minus some. Of around 24,000 clones listed, roughly 71% were seen once; the top ten hold less than 15%. The sequenced material came from peripheral blood. All receptors come from an elderly man with active or convalescent COVID-19. The CDR3 runs from the conserved cysteine through the conserved F or W. Size values are once, few and many counts, or a class for expanded clones, and some rows have none.

CDR3 protein: CASSPQKGHVTEAFF
V gene: TRBV18
clone size: .

CDR3 protein: CASSELRDDFEAFF
V gene: TRBV6-1
clone size: .

CDR3 protein: CASSLWTGVGGTEAFF
V gene: TRBV19
clone size: .

CDR3 protein: CASSLVRESSLEQYF
V gene: TRBV5-1
clone size: .

CDR3 protein: CASSVGAGPYEQYF
V gene: TRBV9
clone size: .

CDR3 protein: CASSSRTGFSFF
V gene: TRBV21-1
clone size: .

CDR3 protein: CASGTTGSYEQYF
V gene: TRBV5-8
clone size: few

CDR3 protein: CASSRDGDNEQFF
V gene: TRBV5-1
clone size: .

CDR3 protein: CASSPLVSTEAFF
V gene: TRBV4-1
clone size: few

CDR3 protein: CASSARGSTEAFF
V gene: TRBV2
clone size: .

CDR3 protein: CASSVVGEGSYEQYF
V gene: TRBV9
clone size: .

CDR3 protein: CASSPTGTGYTF
V gene: TRBV12-3/TRBV12-4
clone size: .

CDR3 protein: CASSKATGSGANVLTF
V gene: TRBV19
clone size: .

CDR3 protein: CASSLSRNTEAFF
V gene: TRBV27
clone size: few

CDR3 protein: CASGRNEQFF
V gene: TRBV6-5
clone size: .

CDR3 protein: CASSQELQGSGYTF
V gene: TRBV3-1/TRBV3-2
clone size: .

CDR3 protein: CASSQPHGFGDTIYF
V gene: TRBV3-1/TRBV3-2
clone size: once

CDR3 protein: CATSDSPRDTQYF
V gene: TRBV24-1
clone size: .

CDR3 protein: CASSWGQGPGELFF
V gene: TRBV19
clone size: few

CDR3 protein: CASSYNTGQETQYF
V gene: TRBV19
clone size: .

CDR3 protein: CASSLRLAGLLVDTQYF
V gene: TRBV7-8
clone size: .

CDR3 protein: CASTRTSASSYNEQFF
V gene: TRBV19
clone size: .

CDR3 protein: CASSPLSGKVINEQFF
V gene: TRBV7-6
clone size: .

CDR3 protein: CASSQGGGPVDTQYF
V gene: TRBV7-2
clone size: .

CDR3 protein: CASRLRTGHSCEQYF
V gene: TRBV12-2
clone size: once

CDR3 protein: CAISEPLGSQRAQYF
V gene: TRBV10-3
clone size: once

CDR3 protein: CASSEDSADTQYF
V gene: TRBV6-1
clone size: .

CDR3 protein: CSVLSGSTNEKLFF
V gene: TRBV29-1
clone size: .

CDR3 protein: CASSPRGGMRNEQFF
V gene: TRBV14
clone size: few

CDR3 protein: CASSRAGDTEAFF
V gene: TRBV18
clone size: few

CDR3 protein: CASEKDRVNEKLFF
V gene: TRBV2
clone size: few

CDR3 protein: CASTSGSSSYNEQFF
V gene: TRBV5-1
clone size: .

CDR3 protein: CASSIIQVYEQYF
V gene: TRBV25-1
clone size: .

CDR3 protein: CASSPQTGARGYTF
V gene: TRBV18
clone size: few

CDR3 protein: CASSLAAKGGTDTQYF
V gene: TRBV5-4
clone size: once

CDR3 protein: CASRVQRAPYEQYF
V gene: TRBV28
clone size: .

CDR3 protein: CASSLFRGGQETQYF
V gene: TRBV7-3
clone size: .

CDR3 protein: CASSGLAGVYNEQFF
V gene: TRBV2
clone size: .

CDR3 protein: CASSTNRGRTEAFF
V gene: TRBV28
clone size: .

CDR3 protein: CASSLGGGPDTQYF
V gene: TRBV11-3
clone size: .

CDR3 protein: CSGTALASVETQYF
V gene: TRBV29-1
clone size: once

CDR3 protein: CASSDHRGHNEQFF
V gene: TRBV6-4
clone size: .

CDR3 protein: CAILRGGSYNEQFF
V gene: TRBV10-3
clone size: few

CDR3 protein: CASSLGQGLGNTEAFF
V gene: TRBV5-4
clone size: once

CDR3 protein: CASSSYYEQYF
V gene: TRBV5-6
clone size: .

CDR3 protein: CASRPRQGARNEQFF
V gene: TRBV27
clone size: .

CDR3 protein: CASNRALLGPTQYF
V gene: TRBV2
clone size: once

CDR3 protein: CASSLVGTGGYNTEAFF
V gene: TRBV7-2
clone size: .

CDR3 protein: CASSQTNTEAFF
V gene: TRBV28
clone size: few

CDR3 protein: CASSYSRREGGYTF
V gene: TRBV6-2/TRBV6-3
clone size: once

CDR3 protein: CATSAGLNNQPQHF
V gene: TRBV24-1
clone size: few